This TCR beta chain came from a study of cytomegalovirus exposure and HLA in healthy donors. The germline V gene has CDR1 MNHEY and CDR2 SMNVEV (reference sequence). The CDR3 extends over 14 amino acids. Trimming left V 5 bases short and J 0 bases short, with 10 bases between. In the PCR, 60 Vbeta and 13 Jbeta primers were used. The repertoire was sequenced with immunoSEQ multiplex PCR; TCRdb's copy has only in-frame clones and lacks some. Among about 150,000 clones listed, about 85% were seen once. As regards this clone: Its specificity is not known. This sample includes further DNA sequences coding for the same CDR3.

Study-wide results and limits: Previously analyzed data showed that most TCR beta V segments were productive at a frequency of about 90% or about 30%.

The V gene is TRBV27, the J gene TRBJ1-1, with D perhaps TRBD1 (5 bases). The TCR sequence derives from a man aged 25-40 years in good health and CMV-seropositive. The specimen was PBMCs. The CDR3 region is CASSLRVMNTEAFF. CDR3 DNA: TGTGCCAGCAGTCTCAGGGTTATGAACACTGAAGCTTTCTTT.